This paragraph reports one T cell receptor (beta chain). In the authors' methods: Amplified reference gene primers provided the basis for estimating nucleated cell counts. TCRdb's table, derived via immunoSEQ multiplex PCR, lists solely in-frame clones and lacks some. The D gene and trimming were derived from the DNA, and the V and J assignments and clone size from that table. The sample holds tens of thousands of clones, about nine tenths seen once. The data stem from a study of blood T cell repertoires in COVID-19. In the study overall: T cells, B-cell-depleted T cells, or PBMCs provided the cDNA or gDNA that served as material.

Germline CDR1 SNHLY, CDR2 FYNNEI. Trimming pared 8 bases from V and 0 bases from J, leaving 7 bases between. The CDR3 extends over 13 amino acids. Sample: peripheral blood. The TCR sequence derives from a middle-aged woman with active COVID-19. J is TRBJ2-2 and V is TRBV2; D possibly corresponds to TRBD1 (5 bases). CDR3 sequence reads: CASDSPNTGELFF. The CDR3 region has the DNA TGTGCCAGCGACAGCCCGAACACCGGGGAGCTGTTTTTT.